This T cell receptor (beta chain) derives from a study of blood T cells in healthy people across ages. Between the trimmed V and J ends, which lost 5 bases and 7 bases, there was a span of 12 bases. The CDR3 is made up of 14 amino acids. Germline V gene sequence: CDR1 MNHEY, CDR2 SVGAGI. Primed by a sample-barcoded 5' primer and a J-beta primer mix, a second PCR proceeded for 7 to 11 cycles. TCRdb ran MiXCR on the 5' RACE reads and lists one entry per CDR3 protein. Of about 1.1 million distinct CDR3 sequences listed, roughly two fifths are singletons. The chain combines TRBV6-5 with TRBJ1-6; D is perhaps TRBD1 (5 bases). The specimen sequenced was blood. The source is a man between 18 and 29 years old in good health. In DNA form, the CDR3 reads TGTGCCAGCAGTGCCCGATCAGGGAATTCACCCCTCCACTTT. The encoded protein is CASSARSGNSPLHF.